Below, one TCR beta chain is given with its context. Its cognate antigen has yet to be identified. No base qualities exist here, and no much larger clone lies one base off it. This entry comes from a study of early T cells in non-severe SARS-CoV-2 infection (dated by TCRdb to the early 2020s). Regarding the study in general: Because TCR sequencing was done on bulk RNA from unsorted whole blood, the alpha and beta chains could not be paired. The investigation overall reported the following: VDJdb matching was skewed toward anti-spike CD8 responses and likely underestimated virus-specific expansions by missing private and CD4 specificities.

Set within a cohort of healthcare workers in London, UK, this nested case-control study involved weekly PCR testing of nasopharyngeal swabs along with blood sampling. Healthcare workers were recruited during the week of the UK lockdown, between 23 and 31 March 2020, and followed weekly for up to 16 weeks. Including the terminal cysteine and phenylalanine, the CDR3 comprises 13 residues. Just the 39-base CDR3 DNA is kept, in frame starting at base 1. CDR1 and CDR2, looked up from the germline V gene (reference sequence), are SEHNR and FQNEAQ. Trimming takes 5 bases off V and 3 bases off J; junction bases not matched to a gene: 3. Libraries were constructed by 5' RACE. Sequencing used a NextSeq 500. The TCR library protocol attached unique molecular identifiers to individual cDNA molecules to correct for sequencing error and PCR bias. TCR alpha and beta chains were both sequenced, and the abundances of alpha and beta sequences in each sample were closely correlated with each other. As for the original processing: Decombinator V4 was used to annotate TCR sequences for V gene, J gene and CDR3. Expanded TCRs were defined as changing significantly between any two time points under a Poisson model with p below 0.0001. TCR abundances were normalised to the total number of TCRs sequenced per sample and expressed as counts per million. TRAV1-2 paired with TRAJ12, TRAJ20 or TRAJ33 defined MAIT TCRs, while TRAV10 paired with TRAJ18 defined iNKT TCRs. VDJdb, accessed 1 November 2021, was searched for CMV, EBV and SARS-CoV-2 annotated TCRs, with TCRs annotated for multiple antigens excluded. TCRdb handled the public reads itself, with Q25 trimming in fastp and clone calling in MiXCR, and kept productive beta chains. Entries that share a CDR3 protein sequence are merged under the most common genes and DNA. TCRdb's processing, not the authors' own work, is the source of the V and J calls. The sample table holds tens of thousands of distinct CDR3 sequences, of which roughly 13% were seen once. Around 1.1% of the sample is taken by the ten largest.

The clonotype originates from an adult who was a healthcare worker with PCR-confirmed SARS-CoV-2 infection or an uninfected control (not recorded which). Sequenced sample: whole blood. Here the chain combines TRBV7-9 and TRBJ1-1, and 7 bases in between align with TRBD1. The nucleotides are TGTGCCAGCAGCGGGACAGCTGACACTGAAGCTTTCTTT. Its protein is CASSGTADTEAFF.